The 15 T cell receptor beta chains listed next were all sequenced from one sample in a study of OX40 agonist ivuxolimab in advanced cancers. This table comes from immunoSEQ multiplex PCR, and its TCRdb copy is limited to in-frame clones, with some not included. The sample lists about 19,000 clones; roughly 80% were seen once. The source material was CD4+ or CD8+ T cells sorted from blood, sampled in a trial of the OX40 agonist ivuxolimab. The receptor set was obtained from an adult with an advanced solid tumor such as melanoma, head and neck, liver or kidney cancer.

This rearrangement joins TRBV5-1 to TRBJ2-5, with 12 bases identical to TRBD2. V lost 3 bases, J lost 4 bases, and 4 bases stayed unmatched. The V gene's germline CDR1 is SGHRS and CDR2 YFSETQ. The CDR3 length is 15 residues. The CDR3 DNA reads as TGCGCCAGCAGCTCTCTAGCGGGAGGGCCAGAGACCCAGTACTTC. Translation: CASSSLAGGPETQYF.

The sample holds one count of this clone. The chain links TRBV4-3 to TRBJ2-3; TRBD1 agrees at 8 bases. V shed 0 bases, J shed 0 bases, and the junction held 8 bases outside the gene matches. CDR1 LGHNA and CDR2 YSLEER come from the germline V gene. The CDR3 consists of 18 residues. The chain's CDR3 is CASSQDPGTGGSTDTQYF. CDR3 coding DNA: TGCGCCAGCAGCCAAGATCCCGGGACAGGTGGGAGCACAGATACGCAGTATTTT.

CDR3 sequence reads: CASSEPRATLEFSTDTQYF. In DNA form, the CDR3 reads TGCGCCAGCAGTGAGCCCCGGGCTACCTTAGAATTTTCCACAGATACGCAGTATTTT. J is TRBJ2-3 and V is TRBV10-1; no clear D gene. CDR1 and CDR2 from the germline V gene are WNHNN and SYGVQD (reference sequence). This CDR3 has 19 amino acids. Trimming shortened V by 2 bases and J by 2 bases, and 23 bases separated the two germline ends.

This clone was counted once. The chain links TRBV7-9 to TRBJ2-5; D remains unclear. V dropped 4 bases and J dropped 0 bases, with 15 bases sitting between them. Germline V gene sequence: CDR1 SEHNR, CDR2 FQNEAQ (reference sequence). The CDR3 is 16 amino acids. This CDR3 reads CASSSLTGPNQETQYF. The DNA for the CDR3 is TGTGCCAGCAGCTCCCTAACGGGCCCAAACCAAGAGACCCAGTACTTC.

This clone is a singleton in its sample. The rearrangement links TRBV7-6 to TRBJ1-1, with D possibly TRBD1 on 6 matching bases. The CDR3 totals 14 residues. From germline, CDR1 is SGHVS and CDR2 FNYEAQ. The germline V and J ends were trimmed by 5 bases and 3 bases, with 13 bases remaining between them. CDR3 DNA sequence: TGTGCCAGCAGCCTTGGGCAGGGGCACACTGAAGCTTTCTTT. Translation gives CASSLGQGHTEAFF.

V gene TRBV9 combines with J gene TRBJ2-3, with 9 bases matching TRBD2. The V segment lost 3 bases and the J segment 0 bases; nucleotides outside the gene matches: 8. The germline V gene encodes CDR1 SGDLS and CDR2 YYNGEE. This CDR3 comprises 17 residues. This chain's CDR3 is CASSATLGLASTDTQYF. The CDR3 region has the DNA TGTGCCAGCAGCGCCACCCTGGGACTAGCTAGCACAGATACGCAGTATTTT.

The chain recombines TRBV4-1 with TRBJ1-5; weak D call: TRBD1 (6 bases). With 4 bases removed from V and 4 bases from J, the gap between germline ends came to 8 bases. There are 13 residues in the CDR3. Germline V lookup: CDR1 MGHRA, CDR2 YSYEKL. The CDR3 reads CASSRTENQPQHF. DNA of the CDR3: TGCGCCAGCAGCCGGACAGAGAATCAGCCCCAGCATTTT.

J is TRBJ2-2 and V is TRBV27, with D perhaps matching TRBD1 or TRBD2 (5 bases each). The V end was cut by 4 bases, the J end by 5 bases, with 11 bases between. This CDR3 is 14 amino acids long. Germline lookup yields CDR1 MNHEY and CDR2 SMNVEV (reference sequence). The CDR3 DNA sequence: TGTGCCAGCAGTTGGGGGTGGCGTACCGGGGAGCTGTTTTTT. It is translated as CASSWGWRTGELFF.

The CDR3 region has the DNA TGTGCCAGCAGTTTTCTTCAGGTACAAGAGACCCAGTACTTC. Translated: CASSFLQVQETQYF. J is TRBJ2-5 and V is TRBV28; D not resolved. The V gene lost 3 bases and the J gene lost 2 bases, with 10 bases spanning the gap. The length of the CDR3 is 14 residues. Germline CDR1 MDHEN, CDR2 SYDVKM.

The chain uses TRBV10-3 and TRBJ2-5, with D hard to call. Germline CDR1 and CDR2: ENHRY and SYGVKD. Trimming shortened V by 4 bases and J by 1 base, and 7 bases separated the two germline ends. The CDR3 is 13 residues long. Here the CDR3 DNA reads TGTGCCATCAGTGTTGGCGTCCAAGAGACCCAGTACTTC. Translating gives CAISVGVQETQYF.

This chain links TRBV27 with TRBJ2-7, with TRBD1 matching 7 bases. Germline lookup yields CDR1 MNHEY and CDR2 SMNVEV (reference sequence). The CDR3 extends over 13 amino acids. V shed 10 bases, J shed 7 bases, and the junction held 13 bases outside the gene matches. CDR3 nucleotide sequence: TGTGCCACCAAGGTAGGGGGCTTGGGAGAGCAGTACTTC. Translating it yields CATKVGGLGEQYF.

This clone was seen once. The CDR3 region has the DNA TGTGCCAGCAGGGTAGACAGTCGGAACACTGAAGCTTTCTTT. Encoded protein: CASRVDSRNTEAFF. This sequence joins TRBV28 and TRBJ1-1, with D perhaps TRBD1 (5 bases). In germline, CDR1 is MDHEN, CDR2 SYDVKM. This CDR3 has 14 residues. With 6 bases removed from V and 1 base from J, the gap between germline ends came to 12 bases.

CDR3 sequence (DNA): TGTGCCAGCAGCTTTGTGGGACAGAGTTACGAGCAGTACTTC. This gives the protein CASSFVGQSYEQYF. This chain uses TRBV7-9 with TRBJ2-7; 7 bases align to TRBD1. Germline lookup yields CDR1 SEHNR and CDR2 FQNEAQ (reference sequence). This CDR3 region has 14 residues. J lost 4 bases, V lost 3 bases, and 6 bases had no gene match. Drawing the rest from reference TRBV7-9 and TRBJ2-7, the complete variable domain is DTGVSQNPRHKITKRGQNVTFRCDPISEHNRLYWYRQTLGQGPEFLTYFQNEAQLEKSRLLSDRFSAERPKGSFSTLEIQRTEQGDSAMYLCASSFVGQSYEQYFGPGTRLTVT.

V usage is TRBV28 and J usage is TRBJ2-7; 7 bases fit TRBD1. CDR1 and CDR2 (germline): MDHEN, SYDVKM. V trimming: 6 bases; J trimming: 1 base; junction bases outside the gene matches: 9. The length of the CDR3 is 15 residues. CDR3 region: CASRFTWTGSYEQYF. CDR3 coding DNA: TGTGCCAGCAGGTTCACCTGGACAGGTTCCTACGAGCAGTACTTC.

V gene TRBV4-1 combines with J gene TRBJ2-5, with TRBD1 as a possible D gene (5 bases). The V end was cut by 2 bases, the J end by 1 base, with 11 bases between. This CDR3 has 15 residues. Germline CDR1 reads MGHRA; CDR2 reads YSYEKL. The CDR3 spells CASSQLREGQETQYF. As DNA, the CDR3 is TGCGCCAGCAGCCAACTCAGGGAAGGCCAAGAGACCCAGTACTTC.